The 13 T cell receptor beta chains given below trace back to one sample, sequenced in a study of T cell changes during pregnancy in multiple sclerosis. Sequencing used immunoSEQ multiplex PCR; TCRdb keeps in-frame clones, though not all of them. This table has under 100,000 clones, 80% to 95% appearing once. The material was peripheral blood, obtained in the first trimester of pregnancy. These receptors were obtained from a female donor in good health, enrolled as a control in a pregnancy study.

The rearrangement links TRBV7-9 to TRBJ1-2; 7 bases fit TRBD1. The V gene's germline CDR1 is SEHNR and CDR2 FQNEAQ (reference sequence). The trim removed 2 bases at V and 2 bases at J, leaving 5 bases unmatched. This CDR3 spans 15 amino acids. DNA of the CDR3: TGTGCCAGCAGCTTAAAGGGGGCGGGAAACTATGGCTACACCTTC. It encodes CASSLKGAGNYGYTF.

V is TRBV4-3 and J is TRBJ1-1; perhaps TRBD1 as D (6 bases). This CDR3 region has 15 residues. Germline CDR1 and CDR2: LGHNA and YSLEER. The V gene lost 4 bases and the J gene lost 2 bases, with 14 bases spanning the gap. CDR3: CASSLQRGGNTEAFF. Here the CDR3 DNA reads TGCGCCAGCAGCCTCCAAAGGGGGGGAAACACTGAAGCTTTCTTT.

The gene calls are TRBV27 and TRBJ1-1, with D perhaps TRBD1 (5 bases). The CDR3 covers 13 residues. The germline V gene has CDR1 MNHEY and CDR2 SMNVEV (reference sequence). V shed 6 bases and J shed 10 bases, with 18 bases lying between them. The CDR3 nucleotides are TGTGCCAGCAGGCGGATAGGGGCGAACAGAGCTTTCTTT. Protein sequence: CASRRIGANRAFF.

The rearrangement uses TRBV15 and TRBJ1-1; a weak D match, TRBD1 (5 bases). CDR3 length: 14 amino acids. From germline, CDR1 is LNHNV and CDR2 YYDKDF (reference sequence). Trimming stripped 6 bases from V and 6 bases from J, with 17 bases between. In DNA form, the CDR3 reads TGTGCCACCAGGGGTGTCGGGACTTTCGCTGAAGCTTTCTTT. It codes for CATRGVGTFAEAFF.

The rearrangement links TRBV2 to TRBJ2-7; TRBD2 might be the D (6 bases). Trimming removed 1 base at V and 2 bases at J, with 12 bases between. The CDR3 spans 15 residues. The V gene's germline CDR1 is SNHLY and CDR2 FYNNEI. CDR3 in amino acids: CASSEVVAEAYEQYF. The CDR3 DNA reads TGTGCCAGCAGTGAAGTGGTAGCGGAGGCCTACGAGCAGTACTTC. Combining the CDR3 with reference TRBV2 and TRBJ2-7 gives the whole variable domain EPEVTQTPSHQVTQMGQEVILRCVPISNHLYFYWYRQILGQKVEFLVSFYNNEISEKSEIFDDQFSVERPDGSNFTLKIRSTKLEDSAMYFCASSEVVAEAYEQYFGPGTRLTVT.

V usage is TRBV7-2 and J usage is TRBJ2-3; maybe TRBD1 (5 bases). Trimming took off 7 bases at V and 0 bases at J, with 11 bases between the two ends. This CDR3 contains 14 residues. Germline V gene sequence: CDR1 SGHTA, CDR2 FQGNSA. The CDR3 reads CASTRVGSTDTQYF. Written as DNA, the CDR3 is TGTGCCAGCACCAGGGTGGGCAGCACAGATACGCAGTATTTT.

The table lists this clone with a count of one. V is TRBV30 and J is TRBJ1-6, with 7 bases lining up with TRBD1. The V gene end was trimmed by 8 bases and the J gene end by 6 bases; junction bases not matched to a gene: 7. CDR3 size: 13 residues. Per germline, CDR1 GTSNPN and CDR2 SVGIG (reference sequence). The CDR3 DNA reads TGTGCCCCGGCGGGACAGACTAATTCACCCCTCCACTTT. It specifies CAPAGQTNSPLHF.

The chain links TRBV15 to TRBJ1-2; maybe TRBD1 (5 bases). The CDR3 consists of 14 residues. CDR1 is LNHNV, CDR2 YYDKDF, per germline (reference sequence). V was pared by 10 bases and J by 4 bases, with 19 bases between. CDR3 in amino acids: CASRAGGDPYGYTF. CDR3 sequence (DNA): TGTGCCAGCAGGGCGGGAGGGGATCCCTATGGCTACACCTTC.

The CDR3 DNA reads as TGTGCCAGCAGTGCCACCCAGGGTAGGGGCACAGATACGCAGTATTTT. Its protein product is CASSATQGRGTDTQYF. The chain is built from TRBV6-1 and TRBJ2-3; D is possibly TRBD1 (5 bases). Germline assignment: CDR1 MNHNS and CDR2 SASEGT. V lost 4 bases and J 1 base, leaving 15 bases between the germline ends. The CDR3 has 16 residues.

This clone was seen just once. The gene calls are TRBV9 and TRBJ2-7; weak D call: TRBD2 (5 bases). Trimming took off 4 bases at V and 7 bases at J, with 21 bases between the two ends. The CDR3 runs 15 residues. Germline V lookup: CDR1 SGDLS, CDR2 YYNGEE. CDR3 region: CASSSPSTGNMEQYF. DNA of the CDR3: TGTGCCAGCAGCTCCCCCAGTACGGGGAACATGGAGCAGTACTTC.

This chain links TRBV4-3 with TRBJ1-4; TRBD1 aligns across 11 bases. CDR3 size: 21 residues. Germline trimming cut 4 bases from V and 3 bases from J; bases unmatched to any gene: 19. Germline V gives CDR1 LGHNA, CDR2 YSLEER. In nucleotides, the CDR3 is TGCGCCAGCAGCCCCATGCCACCGGGACAGGGGGACGAGGTAGCTAATGAAAAACTGTTTTTT. Protein: CASSPMPPGQGDEVANEKLFF.

The rearrangement uses TRBV7-2 and TRBJ2-3, with TRBD2 as a possible D gene (7 bases). Germline values: CDR1 SGHTA, CDR2 FQGNSA. V lost 5 bases to trimming and J lost 4 bases, with 19 bases between them. The CDR3 runs to 16 residues. The CDR3 here is CASSPGGGAGADTQYF. CDR3 DNA sequence: TGTGCCAGCAGCCCCGGAGGGGGGGCTGGGGCAGATACGCAGTATTTT.

The V call is TRBV5-5, the J call TRBJ1-1; D is uncertain. The CDR3 runs 12 residues. The V end was cut by 4 bases, the J end by 0 bases, with 4 bases between. Germline CDR1 SGHKS, CDR2 YYEKEE (reference sequence). The DNA for the CDR3 is TGTGCCAGCAGCCTTATGAACACTGAAGCTTTCTTT. It yields the protein CASSLMNTEAFF. Full variable domain (remainder filled in from reference TRBV5-5 and TRBJ1-1): DAGVTQSPTHLIKTRGQQVTLRCSPISGHKSVSWYQQVLGQGPQFIFQYYEKEERGRGNFPDRFSARQFPNYSSELNVNALLLGDSALYLCASSLMNTEAFFGQGTRLTVV.